This TCR beta chain comes out of a study of control samples from healthy donors and cancer patients. TCRdb's table, derived via immunoSEQ multiplex PCR, lists solely in-frame clones and lacks some. The sample shows roughly 150,000 clones, approximately 90% of them seen only once. Germline assignment: CDR1 SGDLS and CDR2 YYNGEE. CDR3 length: 13 residues. V shed 2 bases and J shed 4 bases, with 8 bases lying between them. The V gene is TRBV9, the J gene TRBJ2-3; D remains ambiguous. Sample: blood. The source is a woman in her 30s in good health. CDR3 residues: CASSVDRPDTQYF. The CDR3 DNA reads as TGTGCCAGCAGCGTCGACCGGCCAGATACGCAGTATTTT.